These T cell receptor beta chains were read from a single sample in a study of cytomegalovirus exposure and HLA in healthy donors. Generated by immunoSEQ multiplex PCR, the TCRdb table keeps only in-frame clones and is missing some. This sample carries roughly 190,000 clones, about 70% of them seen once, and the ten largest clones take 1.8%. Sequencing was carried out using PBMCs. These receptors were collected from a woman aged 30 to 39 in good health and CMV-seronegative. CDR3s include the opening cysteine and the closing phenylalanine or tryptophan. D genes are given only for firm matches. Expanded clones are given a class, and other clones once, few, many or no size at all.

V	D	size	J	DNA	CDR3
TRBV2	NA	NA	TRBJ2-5	TGTGCCAGCAGTGAAGGGACAGACCAAGAGACCCAGTACTTC	CASSEGTDQETQYF
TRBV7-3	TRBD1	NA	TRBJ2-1	TGTGCCAGCAGCTTGACAGGGGCAGCATACAATGAGCAGTTCTTC	CASSLTGAAYNEQFF
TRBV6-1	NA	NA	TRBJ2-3	TGTGCCAGTGGGGCGGATGGGGATACGCAGTATTTT	CASGADGDTQYF
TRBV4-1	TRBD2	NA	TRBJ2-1	TGCGCCAGCAGCCCCGGGACTAGCGGGAGGGCATACTACAATGAGCAGTTCTTC	CASSPGTSGRAYYNEQFF
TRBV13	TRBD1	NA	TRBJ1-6	TGTGCCAGCAGCTCCACCGGACAGGGAAGAAATTCACCCCTCCACTTT	CASSSTGQGRNSPLHF
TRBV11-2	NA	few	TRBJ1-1	TGTGCCAGCAGCCCCCAACAGGGCCCGGACACTGAAGCTTTCTTT	CASSPQQGPDTEAFF
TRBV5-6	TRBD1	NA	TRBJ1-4	TGTGCCAGCAGACCCACGTCAGGGGGGGAAAAACTGTTTTTT	CASRPTSGGEKLFF
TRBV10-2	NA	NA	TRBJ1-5	TGCGCCAGCAGTGAGACAATAATTAGCAATCAGCCCCAGCATTTT	CASSETIISNQPQHF
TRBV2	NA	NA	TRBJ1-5	TGTGCCAGCAGGGGGAGGGAACAGCCCCAGCATTTT	CASRGREQPQHF
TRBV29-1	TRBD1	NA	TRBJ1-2	TGCAGCGTCGACCGACAGGGGGTTAACTATGGCTACACCTTC	CSVDRQGVNYGYTF
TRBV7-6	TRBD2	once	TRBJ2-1	TGTGCCAGCAGCGGACTAGCGGGAGGTCTAGTCAATGAGCAGTTCTTC	CASSGLAGGLVNEQFF
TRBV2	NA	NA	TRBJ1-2	TGTGCCAGCAGTCCCCAGGAAGGATATGGCTACACCTTC	CASSPQEGYGYTF
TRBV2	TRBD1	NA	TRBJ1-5	TGTGCCAGCAGTCGGGACAGCTATCAGCCCCAGCATTTT	CASSRDSYQPQHF
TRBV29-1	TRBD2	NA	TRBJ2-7	TGCAGCGTTACCCGGGACTACTCTACCTACGAGCAGTACTTC	CSVTRDYSTYEQYF
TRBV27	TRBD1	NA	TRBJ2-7	TGTGCCAGCAGGGGACAGGGGGCGAGCCACGAGCAGTACTTC	CASRGQGASHEQYF
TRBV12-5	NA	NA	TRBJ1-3	TGTGCTAGTGGTTCGAGATATGAGCTGTCCTCTGGAAACACCATATATTTT	CASGSRYELSSGNTIYF
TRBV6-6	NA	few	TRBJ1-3	TGTGCCAGCAGTTATCGGGACACCATATATTTT	CASSYRDTIYF
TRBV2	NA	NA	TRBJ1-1	TGTGCCAGCAGTGGCGCACCGAACACTGAAGCTTTCTTT	CASSGAPNTEAFF
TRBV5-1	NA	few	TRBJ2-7	TGCGCCAGCAGCTTGACAGGGGGGGGCTTC	CASSLTGGGF
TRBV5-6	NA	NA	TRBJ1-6	TGTGCCAGCAGCTTTGCCGGGGGAATAAGGTCACCCCTCCACTTT	CASSFAGGIRSPLHF